This is a list of T cell receptor beta chains from one sample in a study of cytomegalovirus exposure and HLA in healthy donors. This table comes from immunoSEQ multiplex PCR, and its TCRdb copy is limited to in-frame clones, with some not included. The table includes 100,000 to 150,000 clones, around 80% detected once. Sequencing used PBMCs. The receptors stem from a man in his thirties or forties in good health and CMV-seropositive. Both conserved end residues are part of each CDR3. A D gene is named only where the DNA matches it firmly. Expanded clones get a size class; other rows say once, few or many, or leave the size out.

TRBD2	once	TRBV4-2	TRBJ2-1	CASSHEAGGGNEQFF	TGTGCCAGCAGCCATGAAGCGGGAGGGGGCAATGAGCAGTTCTTC
NA	once	TRBV19	TRBJ2-1	CATRASEQFF	TGTGCCACCAGGGCCTCTGAGCAGTTCTTC
TRBD2	NA	TRBV10-3	TRBJ2-3	CAISAGTSGFTDTQYF	TGTGCCATCAGTGCTGGAACTAGCGGGTTCACAGATACGCAGTATTTT
TRBD2	NA	TRBV7-9	TRBJ2-5	CASSLPQTSGRVPEETQYF	TGTGCCAGCAGCTTACCCCAGACTAGCGGGAGGGTTCCCGAAGAGACCCAGTACTTC
NA	once	TRBV19	TRBJ1-5	CASSRAGAPGPQHF	TGTGCCAGTAGTCGCGCAGGGGCCCCGGGGCCCCAGCATTTT
NA	few	TRBV13	TRBJ1-3	CASSLVLSWDKGGNTIYF	TGTGCCAGCAGCTTAGTATTGTCTTGGGACAAAGGTGGAAACACCATATATTTT
NA	once	TRBV2	TRBJ1-5	CASREEITGGQPQHF	TGTGCCAGCAGGGAAGAGATTACGGGGGGTCAGCCCCAGCATTTT
NA	few	TRBV19	TRBJ1-1	CASSIEQNTEAFF	TGTGCCAGTAGTATAGAACAGAACACTGAAGCTTTCTTT
TRBD2	NA	TRBV4-3	TRBJ2-4	CASSLTRGLAGHKNIQYF	TGCGCCAGCAGCCTAACCAGGGGACTAGCGGGTCACAAAAACATTCAGTACTTC
TRBD2	NA	TRBV7-2	TRBJ2-5	CASSPLGGGQETQYF	TGTGCCAGCAGCCCACTGGGGGGAGGGCAGGAGACCCAGTACTTC
TRBD1	NA	TRBV9	TRBJ2-7	CASYRDRGYGYEQYF	TGTGCCAGTTACCGGGACAGGGGTTATGGATACGAGCAGTACTTC
TRBD1	NA	TRBV20-1	TRBJ2-7	CRGQGSYEQYF	TGCAGAGGACAGGGGTCCTACGAGCAGTACTTC
NA	NA	TRBV6-1	TRBJ2-2	CASSGGTAEMTGELFF	TGTGCCAGCAGTGGCGGGACAGCCGAGATGACCGGGGAGCTGTTTTTT
TRBD2	NA	TRBV9	TRBJ2-3	CASSENPGTRHTDTQYF	TGTGCCAGCAGCGAAAACCCCGGGACTAGACACACAGATACGCAGTATTTT
NA	NA	TRBV4-3	TRBJ2-1	CASSQDLGGQGLGEQFF	TGCGCCAGCAGCCAAGATCTTGGTGGCCAGGGGTTGGGTGAGCAGTTCTTC
NA	NA	TRBV4-2	TRBJ1-5	CASSQEEGNRNQPQHF	TGTGCCAGCAGCCAAGAGGAGGGCAATCGCAATCAGCCCCAGCATTTT
TRBD1	NA	TRBV6-6	TRBJ1-1	CASSPGQLMNTEAFF	TGTGCCAGCAGCCCGGGACAGTTAATGAACACTGAAGCTTTCTTT
TRBD1	NA	TRBV6-6	TRBJ1-5	CASSRQGVGQPQHF	TGTGCCAGCAGTCGGCAGGGGGTCGGTCAGCCCCAGCATTTT
TRBD2	NA	TRBV5-1	TRBJ2-7	CASRRLAGVPNYEQYF	TGCGCCAGCAGAAGACTAGCGGGAGTCCCCAACTACGAGCAGTACTTC
NA	NA	TRBV12-5	TRBJ2-7	CASGFSTYEQYF	TGTGCTAGTGGTTTTAGTACCTACGAGCAGTACTTC
TRBD1	NA	TRBV7-9	TRBJ1-4	CASGNRQGDKLFF	TGTGCCAGCGGAAACCGACAGGGGGATAAACTGTTTTTT
TRBD1	once	TRBV7-6	TRBJ2-7	CASSLAGQSYEQYF	TGTGCCAGCAGCTTAGCGGGACAGTCCTACGAGCAGTACTTC
TRBD1	NA	TRBV5-8	TRBJ1-5	CASSSGTAYQPQHF	TGTGCCAGCAGTTCTGGGACAGCGTATCAGCCCCAGCATTTT
TRBD2	NA	TRBV5-1	TRBJ2-7	CASSPHKDSGSLSSYEQYF	TGCGCCAGCAGCCCCCACAAGGATAGCGGGAGCCTTAGCTCCTACGAGCAGTACTTC
TRBD1	NA	TRBV27	TRBJ2-7	CASSSDRDHEQYF	TGTGCCAGCAGTAGCGACAGGGACCACGAGCAGTACTTC
NA	NA	TRBV9	TRBJ2-7	CASSVAESSYEQYF	TGTGCCAGCAGCGTAGCGGAGAGCTCCTACGAGCAGTACTTC
NA	NA	TRBV15	TRBJ1-1	CATSPVTGNPEAFF	TGTGCCACCAGCCCAGTCACAGGGAATCCTGAAGCTTTCTTT
TRBD2	NA	TRBV11-2	TRBJ2-5	CASRVAGGGQETQYF	TGTGCCAGCAGGGTAGCGGGAGGGGGCCAAGAGACCCAGTACTTC
TRBD1	NA	TRBV25-1	TRBJ1-2	CASSYAGGANYGYTF	TGTGCCAGCAGTTATGCAGGGGGAGCTAACTATGGCTACACCTTC
NA	NA	TRBV7-2	TRBJ2-7	CASSFSSYEQYF	TGTGCCAGCAGCTTTAGCTCCTACGAGCAGTACTTC
TRBD1	NA	TRBV4-1	TRBJ2-2	CASSQEFRTGLTGELFF	TGCGCCAGCAGCCAGGAATTCCGGACAGGGTTGACCGGGGAGCTGTTTTTT
NA	NA	TRBV9	TRBJ1-2	CASSVAGGASGYTF	TGTGCCAGCAGCGTAGCGGGGGGCGCATCTGGCTACACCTTC